Here is one TCR beta chain with its context. The PCR was carried out with 60 Vbeta primers and 13 Jbeta primers. Sequencing used immunoSEQ multiplex PCR; TCRdb keeps in-frame clones, though not all of them. The repertoire table contains 200,000 or so clones. V trimming: 4 bases; J trimming: 0 bases; junction bases outside the gene matches: 11. This CDR3 contains 17 residues. The germline gives CDR1 MDHEN, CDR2 SYDVKM. This entry belongs to a study of cytomegalovirus exposure and HLA in healthy donors. The receptor comes from a girl aged 2 to 10 in good health and CMV-seropositive. The rearrangement joins TRBV28 to TRBJ2-7; TRBD1 matches 8 bases. The specimen sequenced was PBMCs. The CDR3 spells CASSSALGQENSYEQYF. CDR3 bases: TGTGCCAGCAGTTCAGCCTTGGGACAGGAGAACTCCTACGAGCAGTACTTC.